Presented here are 17 T cell receptor beta chains from one specimen sequenced in a study of control samples from healthy donors and cancer patients. Here immunoSEQ multiplex PCR was the method, and the copy in TCRdb shows in-frame clones only, minus some. The data hold 50,000 to 65,000 clones, with about nine tenths observed a single time. Material: PBMCs. Source of these receptors: a woman aged 45-65 years with colorectal cancer.

The V call is TRBV10-3, the J call TRBJ1-1, with a tentative D call TRBD1 (5 bases). V shed 3 bases and J shed 1 base, with 9 bases lying between them. CDR1 and CDR2 from the germline V gene are ENHRY and SYGVKD. The CDR3 consists of 14 residues. The CDR3, as DNA: TGTGCCATCAGTGACCCCGGACAGAACACTGAAGCTTTCTTT. It translates to CAISDPGQNTEAFF.

This clone is a singleton in its sample. The J gene is TRBJ2-7, the V gene TRBV11-2; weak D call: TRBD1 (6 bases). The CDR3 covers 15 residues. V lost 1 base and J lost 1, with 11 bases in between. Germline assignment: CDR1 SGHAT and CDR2 FQNNGV. The CDR3: CASSLAMGQSYEQYF. CDR3 coding DNA: TGTGCCAGCAGCTTAGCGATGGGACAATCCTACGAGCAGTACTTC.

This clone was recorded once. J is TRBJ1-3 and V is TRBV29-1, with no clear D. The CDR3 spans 11 residues. V was trimmed by 4 bases and J by 4 bases, leaving 5 bases between them. Germline V gene sequence: CDR1 SQVTM, CDR2 ANQGSEA. In nucleotides, the CDR3 is TGCAGCGTTGCCGAAGGAAACACCATATATTTT. Residues: CSVAEGNTIYF.

The table lists this clone with a count of one. J is TRBJ1-1 and V is TRBV6-5, with a weak D call TRBD1 (6 bases). V lost 4 bases and J 3 bases, leaving 9 bases between the germline ends. CDR3 length: 13 amino acids. The germline gives CDR1 MNHEY, CDR2 SVGAGI. CDR3 loop: CASSFTGYTEAFF. The CDR3 nucleotides are TGTGCCAGCAGTTTTACAGGGTACACTGAAGCTTTCTTT.

The gene calls are TRBV29-1 and TRBJ2-1, with a possible D match to TRBD2 (5 bases). The CDR3 is made up of 14 amino acids. Germline CDR1 is SQVTM and CDR2 is ANQGSEA. Trimming took off 4 bases at V and 8 bases at J, with 18 bases between the two ends. The CDR3 nucleotides read TGCAGCGTTGCCCCTCCACTAGGTGCCTATGAGCAGTTCTTC. Translated, it gives CSVAPPLGAYEQFF.

This clone was recorded only once. This CDR3 reads CASSESRVPRPGELFF. CDR3 DNA: TGCGCCAGCAGTGAATCCCGGGTCCCCCGTCCGGGGGAGCTGTTTTTT. The chain links TRBV10-2 to TRBJ2-2; no definite D call. Germline values: CDR1 WSHSY, CDR2 SAAADI. CDR3 length: 16 amino acids. V was shortened by 3 bases and J by 8 bases, with 19 bases between the two germline ends.

This rearrangement joins TRBV12-5 to TRBJ1-5, with a possible D match to TRBD1 (5 bases). The CDR3 is made up of 16 amino acids. The V end was cut by 0 bases, the J end by 4 bases, with 13 bases between. Germline CDR1 and CDR2: LGHNT and FRNRAP. CDR3: CASGLVLRGPNQPQHF. In nucleotides, the CDR3 is TGTGCTAGTGGTTTGGTACTGAGGGGACCTAATCAGCCCCAGCATTTT.

The J gene is TRBJ1-1, the V gene TRBV19; 8 bases are shared with TRBD1. Germline V gene sequence: CDR1 LNHDA, CDR2 SQIVND (reference sequence). The trim removed 6 bases at V and 2 bases at J, leaving 8 bases unmatched. CDR3 length: 15 amino acids. The CDR3 is CASRDRGSLNTEAFF. The DNA of the CDR3 is TGTGCCAGTAGAGACAGGGGAAGTTTAAACACTGAAGCTTTCTTT.

The rearrangement uses TRBV3-1 (or the pseudogene TRBV3-2) and TRBJ2-3, with D tentatively TRBD2 (5 bases). Germline CDR1 is LGHDT and CDR2 is YNNKEL (reference sequence). V was trimmed by 6 bases and J by 1 base, leaving 11 bases between them. This CDR3 spans 14 amino acids. The CDR3 DNA reads as TGTGCCAGCAGGGGGATCGGGGGCACAGATACGCAGTATTTT. It specifies CASRGIGGTDTQYF.

DNA for the CDR3: TGTGCCAGCAGCCGACTCCAGGGACTAGCAGTCGAGCAGTACTTC. As protein: CASSRLQGLAVEQYF. V and J are TRBV5-6 and TRBJ2-7; 9 nucleotides align to TRBD2. The CDR3 extends over 15 amino acids. Unmatched junction bases numbered 11, after V lost 4 bases and J lost 6 bases. Germline assignment: CDR1 SGHDT and CDR2 YYEEEE.

The chain uses TRBV19 and TRBJ2-4; D possibly corresponds to TRBD2 (5 bases). The V gene's germline CDR1 is LNHDA and CDR2 SQIVND (reference sequence). V was clipped by 4 bases and J by 6 bases, with 13 bases between them. There are 14 residues in the CDR3. The CDR3 sequence: CASSTSSEGNIQYF. The CDR3 nucleotides are TGTGCCAGTAGTACGAGTAGTGAGGGAAACATTCAGTACTTC.

The chain joins TRBV5-1 to TRBJ1-1; D may be TRBD1 (5 bases). The V gene's germline CDR1 is SGHRS and CDR2 YFSETQ. V lost 4 bases, J lost 2 bases, and 15 bases lay in between. CDR3 length equals 15 residues. As DNA, the CDR3 is TGCGCCAGCAGCCCCCGGGAGGGACTTAACACTGAAGCTTTCTTT. It codes for CASSPREGLNTEAFF.

The CDR3 nucleotides read TGTGCCAGCTCAACTTCCGGGGCACTAGCGGCAGCCAAAAACATTCAGTACTTC. Protein sequence: CASSTSGALAAAKNIQYF. The rearrangement uses TRBV18 and TRBJ2-4, with 8 bases lining up with TRBD2. Germline trimming cut 5 bases from V and 0 bases from J; bases unmatched to any gene: 12. Germline-derived CDR1 and CDR2 are KGHSH and LQKENI. The CDR3 runs 18 residues. Supplemented by reference TRBV18 and TRBJ2-4, the full variable domain reads NAGVMQNPRHLVRRRGQEARLRCSPMKGHSHVYWYRQLPEEGLKFMVYLQKENIIDESGMPKERFSAEFPKEGPSILRIQQVVRGDSAAYFCASSTSGALAAAKNIQYFGAGTRLSVL.

This chain connects TRBV3-1 (or the pseudogene TRBV3-2) to TRBJ1-1, with a tentative D call TRBD1 (5 bases). The CDR3 is 14 residues long. V was shortened by 7 bases and J by 6 bases, with 18 bases between the two germline ends. Germline lookup yields CDR1 LGHDT and CDR2 YNNKEL (reference sequence). The CDR3 region is CASTKRGVRAEAFF. In DNA, the CDR3 is TGTGCCAGCACTAAACGAGGGGTCCGCGCTGAAGCTTTCTTT.

The chain is built from TRBV15 and TRBJ2-7; D perhaps matches TRBD1 (6 bases). This CDR3 has 12 amino acids. V gave up 1 base and J gave up 7 bases, with 8 bases separating them. Germline CDR1 and CDR2: LNHNV and YYDKDF (reference sequence). The CDR3 here is CATSRGDTEQYF. In DNA form, the CDR3 reads TGTGCCACCAGCAGAGGGGACACTGAGCAGTACTTC.

The chain carries TRBV10-3 and TRBJ1-2, with D tentatively TRBD1 (5 bases). The CDR3 consists of 15 residues. Trimming pared 2 bases from V and 2 bases from J, leaving 12 bases between. Germline CDR1 and CDR2: ENHRY and SYGVKD. CDR3 nucleotide sequence: TGTGCCATCAGTGAGACTACTCAGGGCAACTATGGCTACACCTTC. It codes for CAISETTQGNYGYTF.

The J gene is TRBJ2-5, the V gene TRBV6-5; a possible D gene is TRBD1 (5 bases). CDR1 MNHEY and CDR2 SVGAGI come from the germline V gene. V was shortened by 8 bases and J by 2 bases, with 12 bases between the two germline ends. The CDR3 covers 13 residues. The CDR3 loop is CASAGHLQETQYF. The CDR3 nucleotides are TGTGCCAGCGCCGGACATCTACAAGAGACCCAGTACTTC.